The T cell receptor (beta chain) under discussion was sequenced for a study of blood T cell repertoires in COVID-19. Sequencing was performed with immunoSEQ multiplex PCR; in TCRdb, only in-frame clones are kept and a portion is missing. The sample holds 60,000 to 70,000 clones, more than 90% seen once. In germline, CDR1 is SEHNR, CDR2 FQNEAQ (reference sequence). Trimming shortened V by 3 bases and J by 6 bases, and 15 bases separated the two germline ends. The CDR3 extends over 14 amino acids. This clonotype originated in a human donor with active COVID-19. The donor label of this sample is uncertain. The rearrangement joins TRBV7-9 to TRBJ2-7, with D tentatively TRBD2 (5 bases). The sequencing sample was made of peripheral blood. The CDR3 protein is CASSFTGSLGEQYF. In DNA form, the CDR3 reads TGTGCCAGCAGCTTTACGGGATCCCTGGGCGAGCAGTACTTC.